These 18 T cell receptor beta chains share one sample of origin, sequenced in a study of blood T cell repertoires in COVID-19. Measured with immunoSEQ multiplex PCR; TCRdb has only the in-frame clones, and not every one. The sample carries 130,000 or so clones, more than 85% recorded once. The sample comprised peripheral blood. The receptor set was obtained from a man aged 60 to 69 with COVID-19, enrolled during active disease.

The genes are TRBV4-2 and TRBJ1-5; a weak D match, TRBD1 (6 bases). With 2 bases removed from V and 2 bases from J, the gap between germline ends came to 13 bases. Germline values: CDR1 LGHNA, CDR2 YNFKEQ. The CDR3 is 16 residues long. The CDR3 spells CASSQTGTTGNQPQHF. CDR3 sequence (DNA): TGTGCCAGCAGCCAAACAGGGACAACTGGCAATCAGCCCCAGCATTTT.

The V call is TRBV29-1, the J call TRBJ2-3; TRBD1 is a possible D gene (5 bases). The CDR3 spans 13 residues. The V end was cut by 2 bases, the J end by 4 bases, with 10 bases between. Germline CDR1 reads SQVTM; CDR2 reads ANQGSEA. The CDR3 protein is CSVELLQADTQYF. Here the CDR3 DNA reads TGCAGCGTTGAACTCCTACAGGCAGATACGCAGTATTTT.

The chain couples TRBV19 to TRBJ1-4; D perhaps matches TRBD1 (6 bases). The CDR3 totals 15 residues. The V gene's germline CDR1 is LNHDA and CDR2 SQIVND (reference sequence). V was clipped by 3 bases and J by 5 bases, with 13 bases between them. The CDR3 coding sequence is TGTGCCAGTAGTATCGGGGGGCGCGGGAATGAAAAACTGTTTTTT. It encodes CASSIGGRGNEKLFF. Filled out from reference TRBV19 and TRBJ1-4, the complete variable domain reads DGGITQSPKYLFRKEGQNVTLSCEQNLNHDAMYWYRQDPGQGLRLIYYSQIVNDFQKGDIAEGYSVSREKKESFPLTVTSAQKNPTAFYLCASSIGGRGNEKLFFGSGTQLSVL.

A single count supports this clone. The V gene is TRBV12-3 or TRBV12-4, the J gene TRBJ1-4, with no clear D. V dropped 10 bases and J dropped 6 bases, with 12 bases sitting between them. The CDR3 consists of 12 residues. CDR3 residues: CATRRRDEKLFF. The DNA for the CDR3 is TGTGCCACCAGACGACGGGATGAAAAACTGTTTTTT.

The chain employs TRBV28 and TRBJ2-5; D is uncertain. The CDR3 runs to 13 residues. Trimming cost V 4 bases and J 1 base, with 7 bases left between them. Germline V CDR1 and CDR2: MDHEN, SYDVKM. In DNA, the CDR3 is TGTGCCAGCAGTTCCCAGGTCCAAGAGACCCAGTACTTC. Amino acids: CASSSQVQETQYF. Full variable domain (rest looked up from reference TRBV28 and TRBJ2-5): DVKVTQSSRYLVKRTGEKVFLECVQDMDHENMFWYRQDPGLGLRLIYFSYDVKMKEKGDIPEGYSVSREKKERFSLILESASTNQTSMYLCASSSQVQETQYFGPGTRLLVL.

A single count supports this clone. This chain connects TRBV7-9 to TRBJ1-2; 10 bases fit TRBD1. The V gene end was trimmed by 4 bases and the J gene end by 4 bases; junction bases not matched to a gene: 3. Per the germline V gene, CDR1 is SEHNR and CDR2 is FQNEAQ (reference sequence). The CDR3 has 14 amino acids. As DNA, the CDR3 is TGTGCCAGCAGCTACCGACAGGGGGCCTATGGCTACACCTTC. This gives the protein CASSYRQGAYGYTF.

This clone showed up just a few times. This rearrangement joins TRBV15 to TRBJ2-5; tentative D call: TRBD1 (7 bases). This CDR3 spans 14 amino acids. Germline CDR1 and CDR2: LNHNV and YYDKDF (reference sequence). Trimming left V 8 bases short and J 4 bases short, with 17 bases between. CDR3 protein: CATQGRGVGETQYF. CDR3 DNA sequence: TGTGCCACCCAGGGCAGGGGGGTTGGAGAGACCCAGTACTTC.

The chain carries TRBV5-5 and TRBJ1-4; maybe TRBD1 (5 bases). This CDR3 is built from 17 residues. Germline V gene sequence: CDR1 SGHKS, CDR2 YYEKEE (reference sequence). Trimming removed 4 bases from V and 4 bases from J, with 20 bases in between. The CDR3 nucleotides are TGTGCCAGCAGCCCTTGGCCCCTGGGGCCCCTTAATGAAAAACTGTTTTTT. Protein product: CASSPWPLGPLNEKLFF.

The chain recombines TRBV7-2 with TRBJ1-1; D is possibly TRBD1 (5 bases). V dropped 2 bases and J dropped 5 bases, with 9 bases sitting between them. CDR1 is SGHTA and CDR2 is FQGNSA in the germline V gene. This CDR3 is built from 13 residues. CDR3 nucleotides: TGTGCCAGCAGCTTACAGGGTGCGACTGAAGCTTTCTTT. It encodes CASSLQGATEAFF. The variable domain in full, completed from reference TRBV7-2 and TRBJ1-1, reads GAGVSQSPSNKVTEKGKDVELRCDPISGHTALYWYRQSLGQGLEFLIYFQGNSAPDKSGLPSDRFSAERTGGSVSTLTIQRTQQEDSAVYLCASSLQGATEAFFGQGTRLTVV.

The J gene is TRBJ2-1, the V gene TRBV7-3; D is perhaps TRBD1 (7 bases). This CDR3 contains 16 residues. Germline V lookup: CDR1 SGHTA, CDR2 FQGTGA. Trimming pared 5 bases from V and 9 bases from J, leaving 23 bases between. DNA of the CDR3: TGTGCCAGCAGCGCCCTCGGAGGGGGCAGCACGGCTGAGCAGTTCTTC. Its protein is CASSALGGGSTAEQFF.

V gene TRBV6-5 combines with J gene TRBJ1-1; D is undetermined. The CDR3 has 14 residues. Between the trimmed V and J ends, which lost 0 bases and 5 bases, there was a span of 10 bases. Germline values: CDR1 MNHEY, CDR2 SVGAGI. This CDR3 reads CASSYSGMETEAFF. The CDR3 DNA follows: TGTGCCAGCAGTTACTCCGGGATGGAAACTGAAGCTTTCTTT.

V gene TRBV2 combines with J gene TRBJ1-5; no firm D call. The germline V gene encodes CDR1 SNHLY and CDR2 FYNNEI. There are 15 residues in the CDR3. V was shortened by 8 bases and J by 0 bases, with 14 bases between the two germline ends. The CDR3 DNA reads as TGTGCCAGCGGAGGGTGGCCGAATAGCAATCAGCCCCAGCATTTT. Its translation is CASGGWPNSNQPQHF.

The chain couples TRBV5-1 to TRBJ2-5; the match to TRBD1 covers 9 bases. J was trimmed by 7 bases and V by 4 bases; bases with no gene match: 14. The CDR3 extends over 16 amino acids. Germline-derived CDR1 and CDR2 are SGHRS and YFSETQ. Written as DNA, the CDR3 is TGCGCCAGCAGCCTAACACAGGGGGCGTCGCTAGGGACCCAGTACTTC. Its translation is CASSLTQGASLGTQYF.

The rearrangement joins TRBV5-4 to TRBJ2-5; 11 bases are shared with TRBD2. The trim removed 0 bases at V and 2 bases at J, leaving 9 bases unmatched. Germline CDR1 reads SGHNT; CDR2 reads YYREEE (reference sequence). This CDR3 spans 18 amino acids. The CDR3 coding sequence is TGTGCCAGCAGCTTGGGTGGTAGCGGGGGGGCGGATCAAGAGACCCAGTACTTC. Its protein is CASSLGGSGGADQETQYF.

The chain employs TRBV27 and TRBJ1-5; the match to TRBD1 covers 7 bases. CDR3 length: 15 residues. In germline, CDR1 is MNHEY, CDR2 SMNVEV (reference sequence). The V and J ends lost 3 bases and 5 bases, in that order; junction bases with no gene match: 7. The CDR3, as DNA: TGTGCCAGCAGTTTTTCAGGGGGTCGGGATCAGCCCCAGCATTTT. This gives the protein CASSFSGGRDQPQHF.

This chain joins TRBV19 and TRBJ2-5; 11 bases are shared with TRBD2. CDR1 and CDR2 from the germline V gene are LNHDA and SQIVND (reference sequence). The CDR3 extends over 16 amino acids. V shed 7 bases, J shed 1 base, and the junction held 8 bases outside the gene matches. CDR3 in amino acids: CASIRATSGGQETQYF. CDR3 in DNA: TGTGCCAGTATCAGGGCCACTAGCGGGGGCCAAGAGACCCAGTACTTC.

The chain couples TRBV10-3 to TRBJ2-1, with 8 bases that match TRBD2. The J segment lost 3 bases and the V segment lost 3 bases, leaving 4 bases of the junction unmatched. Germline V gives CDR1 ENHRY, CDR2 SYGVKD. The CDR3 has 15 residues. This CDR3 is CAISDGGANYNEQFF. The CDR3 DNA reads TGTGCCATCAGTGACGGGGGGGCTAACTACAATGAGCAGTTCTTC.

The chain links TRBV28 to TRBJ1-6, with TRBD1 matching 11 bases. V shed 3 bases, J shed 14 bases, and the junction held 9 bases outside the gene matches. The CDR3 contains 15 residues. CDR1 is MDHEN and CDR2 is SYDVKM in the germline V gene. The CDR3 reads CASSFRGTGGSALHF. The DNA for the CDR3 is TGTGCCAGCAGTTTCCGGGGGACAGGGGGTTCTGCCCTCCACTTT.